This T cell receptor (beta chain) was recorded in a study of OX40 agonist ivuxolimab in advanced cancers. The wider study: Participants could have had prior anti-PD-1, anti-PD-L1 or anti-CTLA-4 therapy, and approximately 40% had some.

With regard to this clone: Its antigen is unidentified.

TCRdb's copy holds only in-frame clones and misses some; the assay was immunoSEQ multiplex PCR. The table shows around 100,000 clones, with about 91% occurring only once. The CDR3 runs to 15 residues. V gave up 3 bases and J gave up 4 bases, with 13 bases separating them. Per the germline V gene, CDR1 is MNHEY and CDR2 is SMNVEV (reference sequence). Findings of the study overall: People who partly responded at 0.1-3.0 mg/kg had some of the least clonal expansion seen. What antigens the expanded peripheral T cells recognized was never established.

The chain joins TRBV27 to TRBJ1-5, with D maybe TRBD1 (6 bases). The sequencing here drew on CD4+ or CD8+ T cells sorted from blood, taken in a trial of the OX40 agonist ivuxolimab. This TCR came from an adult with an advanced solid tumor such as melanoma, head and neck, liver or kidney cancer. CDR3 in DNA: TGTGCCAGCAGTTTGAAAGGGGGGGCTAATCAGCCCCAGCATTTT. Amino acids: CASSLKGGANQPQHF.